Sequencing of this TCR beta chain was carried out in a study of cytomegalovirus exposure and HLA in healthy donors. Primers included in the PCR were 60 Vbeta and 13 Jbeta primers. Clones were read by immunoSEQ multiplex PCR, and TCRdb kept only the in-frame ones, dropping some. Found here are roughly 100,000 clones, roughly 79% of them singletons; the top ten hold roughly 5%. Trimming took 3 bases from V and 4 from J, leaving 10 bases between them. This CDR3 spans 14 amino acids. The germline V gene has CDR1 SNHLY and CDR2 FYNNEI. Sequencing input: PBMCs. This receptor was obtained from a male donor in good health and CMV-seronegative. J is TRBJ1-5 and V is TRBV2; D is possibly TRBD1 (6 bases). CDR3 amino acids: CASSDLGGNQPQHF. The CDR3 DNA is TGTGCCAGCAGTGACCTAGGGGGAAATCAGCCCCAGCATTTT.